A single sample is the source of the 28 T cell receptor beta chains below, sequenced in a study of identical twins. TCRdb re-analysed the 5' RACE reads in MiXCR, keeping a single row per CDR3 protein. This sample yields a few hundred thousand distinct CDR3 sequences, of which 6.5% to 9.5% are seen a single time; more than 2% belongs to the top ten. The data also belong to a second study, concerning yellow fever vaccine responses in identical twins.

The specimen was memory (CD45RO+) T cells sorted from blood. These receptors originate from a woman aged 18 to 35 in good health.

The V gene is TRBV6-5, the J gene TRBJ2-7; unclear D gene. V was shortened by 5 bases and J by 6 bases, with 11 bases between the two germline ends. The CDR3 is 12 residues long. Germline V gene lookup returns CDR1 MNHEY and CDR2 SVGAGI. In DNA form, the CDR3 reads TGTGCCAGCAGTGGGATATCCCGCGAGCAGTACTTC. Translating gives CASSGISREQYF.

This clonotype was found a few times. The chain has TRBV20-1 and TRBJ2-5; TRBD1 matches at 8 bases. The CDR3 loop spans 16 amino acids. Germline-derived CDR1 and CDR2 are DFQATT and SNEGSKA (reference sequence). Trimming cost V 7 bases and J 0 bases; bases outside gene matches: 13. CDR3 sequence: CSVTPYGTGDQETQYF. CDR3 coding DNA: TGCAGTGTTACTCCATACGGGACAGGTGACCAAGAGACCCAGTACTTC.

In this sample, this clonotype turned up a few times. The chain recombines TRBV27 with TRBJ1-6; TRBD1 is a possible D gene (6 bases). CDR3 size: 16 residues. The germline V and J ends were trimmed by 5 bases and 6 bases, with 17 bases remaining between them. CDR1 is MNHEY, CDR2 SMNVEV, per germline (reference sequence). CDR3 residues: CASSPKQGYINSPLHF. CDR3 in DNA: TGTGCCAGCAGTCCGAAACAGGGTTATATTAATTCACCCCTCCACTTT.

This clonotype was recorded a few times. This sequence joins TRBV14 and TRBJ2-1, with 7 bases matching TRBD2. V gave up 4 bases and J gave up 11 bases; unmatched junction bases: 14. CDR1 and CDR2 (germline): SGHDN, FVKESK. The CDR3 runs 15 residues. The CDR3 loop is CASSPRAGDFQKQFF. In nucleotides, the CDR3 is TGTGCCAGCAGCCCTAGGGCGGGGGACTTTCAAAAGCAGTTCTTC.

In this sample, this clonotype turned up a few times. The genes are TRBV6-2 or TRBV6-3 and TRBJ2-2; D might be TRBD1 (6 bases). In germline, CDR1 is MNHEY, CDR2 SVGEGT. The CDR3 contains 15 residues. Between the trimmed V and J ends, which lost 0 bases and 6 bases, there was a span of 11 bases. The CDR3 coding sequence is TGTGCCAGCAGTTACTCTGCAGGGGTTCCCGGGGAGCTGTTTTTT. Translated, it gives CASSYSAGVPGELFF.

This clonotype has at least ten counts. The chain employs TRBV7-9 and TRBJ2-7; TRBD1 is a possible D gene (6 bases). The CDR3 runs to 16 residues. V was pared by 4 bases and J by 2 bases, with 18 bases between. Germline V CDR1 and CDR2: SEHNR, FQNEAQ (reference sequence). The DNA for the CDR3 is TGTGCCAGCAGCTCCCCTCCGGGACAAGAAACCTACGAGCAGTACGTC. Its translation: CASSSPPGQETYEQYV.

This clonotype was observed many times. CDR3 nucleotide sequence: TGTGCCAGCAGCTTACGACGGGATAGAGATACGCAGTATTTT. Residues: CASSLRRDRDTQYF. V and J are TRBV7-2 and TRBJ2-3, with D possibly TRBD2 on 5 matching bases. Trimming left V 2 bases short and J 5 bases short, with 11 bases between. CDR1 and CDR2 from the germline V gene are SGHTA and FQGNSA. The CDR3 length is 14 residues. The full variable domain, in which reference TRBV7-2 and TRBJ2-3 provide the parts outside the CDR3, is GAGVSQSPSNKVTEKGKDVELRCDPISGHTALYWYRQSLGQGLEFLIYFQGNSAPDKSGLPSDRFSAERTGGSVSTLTIQRTQQEDSAVYLCASSLRRDRDTQYFGPGTRLTVL.

This clonotype was seen many times. The rearrangement links TRBV7-9 to TRBJ2-7; tentative D call: TRBD2 (6 bases). V was clipped by 2 bases and J by 3 bases, with 14 bases between them. The length of the CDR3 is 15 residues. CDR1 and CDR2 from the germline V gene are SEHNR and FQNEAQ (reference sequence). CDR3 nucleotide sequence: TGTGCCAGCAGCTTAAGACCGGGAGCATACTACGAGCAGTACTTC. Its translation is CASSLRPGAYYEQYF.

This clonotype appeared many times. The chain recombines TRBV5-1 with TRBJ2-3; 10 nucleotides agree with TRBD2. Germline-derived CDR1 and CDR2 are SGHRS and YFSETQ. The J segment lost 1 base and the V segment lost 5 bases, leaving 10 bases of the junction unmatched. The CDR3 length is 17 residues. The CDR3 loop reads CASSPRGGTSGTDTQYF. DNA of the CDR3: TGCGCCAGCAGTCCTAGAGGGGGGACTAGCGGCACAGATACGCAGTATTTT.

This clonotype was counted many times. Here the CDR3 DNA reads TGTGCCAGCAGCGTAGGGGGGACAGGCCTAGCCAAAAACATTCAGTACTTC. Translation: CASSVGGTGLAKNIQYF. The chain joins TRBV9 to TRBJ2-4, with 8 bases identical to TRBD1. J gave up 0 bases and V 0 bases, and 5 bases lay outside the gene matches. CDR1 is SGDLS, CDR2 YYNGEE, per germline. The CDR3 extends over 17 amino acids.

This clonotype has a count of ten or more. The rearrangement links TRBV20-1 to TRBJ1-6; TRBD1 aligns across 7 bases. V lost 6 bases, J lost 9 bases, and 11 bases stayed unmatched. The CDR3 spans 14 residues. CDR1 and CDR2 from the germline V gene are DFQATT and SNEGSKA (reference sequence). CDR3 nucleotides: TGCAGTGCATCGACAGGGCAAGAGAGTTCACCCCTCCACTTT. Protein sequence: CSASTGQESSPLHF.

This chain connects TRBV20-1 to TRBJ2-3; 7 nucleotides agree with TRBD2. Germline V gene sequence: CDR1 DFQATT, CDR2 SNEGSKA (reference sequence). The CDR3 extends over 16 amino acids. Germline trimming cut 3 bases from V and 7 bases from J; bases unmatched to any gene: 16. The CDR3 loop is CSARETGTTRTYTQYF. The CDR3 nucleotides read TGCAGTGCTAGGGAAACCGGGACTACCCGCACTTATACGCAGTATTTT.

This clonotype turned up a few times. This sequence joins TRBV4-2 and TRBJ2-3, with D possibly matching TRBD2 (6 bases). V was pared by 0 bases and J by 0 bases, with 13 bases between. Germline lookup yields CDR1 LGHNA and CDR2 YNFKEQ. The CDR3 has 17 amino acids. The CDR3 bases are TGTGCCAGCAGCCAAGATCCGTCAGGGAGGAGCACAGATACGCAGTATTTT. This encodes CASSQDPSGRSTDTQYF.

This clonotype was observed many times. The chain has TRBV12-3 or TRBV12-4 and TRBJ1-2; TRBD1 agrees at 7 bases. The junction had 13 bases not matched to a gene; V was cut back by 7 bases and J by 8 bases. The CDR3 is made up of 14 amino acids. CDR3 coding DNA: TGTGCCAGCACTCCTTCATTGACAGGGCTCGGCTACACCTTC. This codes for CASTPSLTGLGYTF.

This clonotype has at least ten counts. The chain has TRBV12-3 or TRBV12-4 and TRBJ1-6, with D hard to call. The CDR3 extends over 12 amino acids. The ends were cut back, 4 bases at V and 9 bases at J, with 7 bases in the middle. The CDR3 spells CASSSGSSPLHF. The CDR3 nucleotides read TGTGCCAGCAGTTCCGGTTCTTCACCCCTCCACTTT.

This clonotype was found many times. The genes are TRBV10-2 and TRBJ1-1; weak D call: TRBD1 (5 bases). Trimming shortened V by 3 bases and J by 4 bases, and 6 bases separated the two germline ends. The germline V gene encodes CDR1 WSHSY and CDR2 SAAADI. This CDR3 is 12 amino acids long. The CDR3: CASSEGVTEAFF. CDR3 nucleotides: TGCGCCAGCAGTGAAGGGGTCACTGAAGCTTTCTTT.

The chain uses TRBV5-1 and TRBJ1-2, with D uncertain. CDR3 length: 13 residues. The germline V gene encodes CDR1 SGHRS and CDR2 YFSETQ. The V gene lost 7 bases and the J gene lost 5 bases, with 15 bases spanning the gap. CDR3 sequence: CASEALPTYGYTF. The CDR3 nucleotides are TGCGCCAGCGAGGCCCTCCCGACTTATGGCTACACCTTC.

This clonotype appeared many times. J is TRBJ2-3 and V is TRBV5-1; the D gene could be TRBD1 or TRBD2 (5 bases each). CDR3 size: 12 residues. Looked up from germline, CDR1 is SGHRS and CDR2 is YFSETQ. The V and J ends lost 0 bases and 10 bases respectively, with 9 bases between them. The CDR3 coding sequence is TGCGCCAGCAGCTTGGTTCGGGGCTCGCAGTATTTT. This codes for CASSLVRGSQYF.

Only a few counts were recorded for this clonotype. This rearrangement joins TRBV9 to TRBJ1-4, with 11 bases that match TRBD1. Germline V lookup: CDR1 SGDLS, CDR2 YYNGEE. Trimming took 3 bases from V and 10 from J; bases not matched to a gene: 5. The CDR3 is 14 residues long. Here the CDR3 reads CASSGTGGSGKLFF. CDR3 in DNA: TGTGCCAGCAGCGGGACAGGGGGCTCCGGAAAACTGTTTTTT.

This clonotype occurred many times. V gene TRBV9 combines with J gene TRBJ2-4; D is possibly TRBD1 (5 bases). V lost 4 bases and J 1 base, leaving 9 bases between the germline ends. This CDR3 comprises 14 residues. Looked up from germline, CDR1 is SGDLS and CDR2 is YYNGEE. The CDR3 nucleotides read TGTGCCAGCAGCCTCGGACATGCCAAAAACATTCAGTACTTC. Protein: CASSLGHAKNIQYF.

This clonotype was seen ten or more times. V and J are TRBV24-1 and TRBJ2-1, with D possibly being TRBD2 (6 bases). V lost 4 bases and J 3 bases, leaving 12 bases between the germline ends. Germline values: CDR1 KGHDR, CDR2 SFDVKD. The length of the CDR3 is 15 residues. The CDR3 region is CATSDPLRDYNEQFF. The CDR3, as DNA: TGTGCCACCAGTGACCCTTTGCGGGACTACAATGAGCAGTTCTTC.

In this sample, this clonotype turned up many times. The CDR3 nucleotides are TGCAGTGCTAGAGGTGGGACTAGCGGGAACACCGGGGAGCTGTTTTTT. This sequence encodes CSARGGTSGNTGELFF. The chain employs TRBV20-1 and TRBJ2-2, with 11 positions matching TRBD2. Trimming took 1 base from V and 1 from J; bases not matched to a gene: 2. Per germline, CDR1 DFQATT and CDR2 SNEGSKA (reference sequence). This CDR3 is built from 16 residues.

In its sample, this clonotype was seen a few times. V is TRBV6-1 and J is TRBJ2-7; maybe TRBD1 (6 bases). Germline CDR1 MNHNS, CDR2 SASEGT. V was cut by 2 bases and J by 3 bases, with 17 bases left in between. CDR3 length equals 16 residues. CDR3 coding DNA: TGTGCCAGCAGTGAATCTGACAGGAATCCCTTCTACGAGCAGTACTTC. Protein: CASSESDRNPFYEQYF.

This clonotype showed up just a few times. The gene calls are TRBV5-1 and TRBJ1-2; D is uncertain. The CDR3 length is 14 residues. Germline V gene data show CDR1 as SGHRS and CDR2 as YFSETQ. Trimming cost V 0 bases and J 7 bases, with 13 bases left between them. CDR3: CASSLDPLGGGYTF. In nucleotides, the CDR3 is TGCGCCAGCAGCTTGGACCCCTTGGGCGGTGGCTACACCTTC.

The chain employs TRBV3-1 and TRBJ2-5; D may be TRBD1 or TRBD2 (6 bases each). CDR1 is LGHDT and CDR2 is YNNKEL in the germline V gene (reference sequence). CDR3 length equals 14 residues. V shed 4 bases and J shed 5 bases, with 14 bases lying between them. The CDR3 region is CASSPVGGRETQYF. CDR3 bases: TGTGCCAGCAGCCCCGTGGGGGGCCGGGAGACCCAGTACTTC.

As DNA, the CDR3 is TGTGCCAGCAGTCTTGGCGTCGAGGGGAATGAGCAGTTCTTC. Protein: CASSLGVEGNEQFF. V is TRBV6-2 or TRBV6-3 and J is TRBJ2-1; D may correspond to TRBD1 or TRBD2 (5 bases each). Trimming removed 5 bases at V and 7 bases at J, with 15 bases between. Looked up from germline, CDR1 is MNHEY and CDR2 is SVGEGT. The CDR3 length is 14 residues.

This clonotype was observed at least ten times. The gene calls are TRBV25-1 and TRBJ2-4; D is uncertain. V was cut by 7 bases and J by 8 bases, with 9 bases left in between. This CDR3 is built from 11 residues. Germline V gives CDR1 MGHDK, CDR2 SYGVNS. In DNA form, the CDR3 reads TGTGCCAGCACCGGACCTGACATTCAGTACTTC. Amino acids: CASTGPDIQYF.

This clonotype has at least ten counts. This chain uses TRBV29-1 with TRBJ2-1; D not certain. The CDR3 extends over 14 amino acids. V was pared by 7 bases and J by 6 bases, with 19 bases between. Looked up from germline, CDR1 is SQVTM and CDR2 is ANQGSEA. This chain's CDR3 is CSAEGSRFGNEQFF. The CDR3, as DNA: TGCAGCGCGGAAGGTAGTAGGTTCGGCAATGAGCAGTTCTTC.